Below, 17 T cell receptor beta chains from the same sample are listed, as sequenced in a study of blood T cell repertoires in COVID-19. Clones were sequenced by immunoSEQ multiplex PCR, and TCRdb holds only the in-frame ones, with some missing. The sample records approximately 100,000 clones, 70% to 85% being singletons. The material sequenced was peripheral blood. Receptors were obtained from a woman aged 80 or older with active or convalescent COVID-19.

The genes are TRBV28 and TRBJ2-5, with 12 nucleotides matching TRBD1. The CDR3 sequence is 16 residues long. CDR1 is MDHEN and CDR2 is SYDVKM in the germline V gene. Unmatched junction bases numbered 8, after V lost 4 bases and J lost 5 bases. CDR3 in DNA: TGTGCCAGCAGTTCAAGAGGGACAGGGGGCTTTGAGACCCAGTACTTC. Its translation is CASSSRGTGGFETQYF.

This sequence joins TRBV18 and TRBJ1-1, with D possibly matching TRBD1 (5 bases). The length of the CDR3 is 17 residues. In germline, CDR1 is KGHSH, CDR2 LQKENI. V was cut by 0 bases and J by 5 bases, with 19 bases left in between. For the CDR3, the DNA is TGTGCCAGCTCACCACCCTCCACAGGAGTGAAAAATACTGAAGCTTTCTTT. Translation gives CASSPPSTGVKNTEAFF.

J is TRBJ2-5 and V is TRBV28; 12 bases match TRBD2. This CDR3 is 16 amino acids long. Germline values: CDR1 MDHEN, CDR2 SYDVKM. Unmatched junction bases numbered 6, after V lost 3 bases and J lost 4 bases. CDR3 protein: CASSFWTSGIGETQYF. The CDR3 nucleotides read TGTGCCAGCAGTTTTTGGACTAGCGGGATAGGAGAGACCCAGTACTTC.

This clone came up once. This sample includes further DNA sequences coding for the same CDR3. The V gene is TRBV7-8, the J gene TRBJ1-5, with D uncertain. This CDR3 has 15 residues. Germline V gene data show CDR1 as SGHVS and CDR2 as FQNEAQ. V lost 1 base to trimming and J lost 1 base, with 8 bases between them. DNA of the CDR3: TGTGCCAGCAGCTTAGATGGGAGAAGCAATCAGCCCCAGCATTTT. It encodes CASSLDGRSNQPQHF.

The chain employs TRBV2 and TRBJ1-1; tentatively, D is TRBD1 (6 bases). The CDR3 loop spans 14 amino acids. V lost 4 bases to trimming and J lost 1 base, with 10 bases between them. The germline gives CDR1 SNHLY, CDR2 FYNNEI. CDR3 residues: CASSVGGANTEAFF. CDR3 nucleotides: TGTGCCAGCAGTGTGGGGGGGGCGAACACTGAAGCTTTCTTT.

This clone appeared a few times. This chain connects TRBV20-1 to TRBJ2-1; the match to TRBD2 covers 9 bases. CDR3 size: 16 residues. Losses at the gene ends were 3 bases for V and 7 bases for J; bases not matched to a gene: 13. Per germline, CDR1 DFQATT and CDR2 SNEGSKA (reference sequence). Here the CDR3 DNA reads TGCAGTGCTAGTACCGCAACTAGCGGGTTTTTAAATGAGCAGTTCTTC. As protein: CSASTATSGFLNEQFF.

In this sample, this clone turned up once. The chain carries TRBV5-3 and TRBJ2-1, with TRBD2 matching over 8 bases. TRBV5-3 is an ORF for which the function is uncertain. V was clipped by 4 bases and J by 0 bases; unmatched bases: 3. The CDR3 runs 15 residues. This CDR3 is CARSPGGCSYNEQFF. CDR3 DNA sequence: TGTGCCAGAAGCCCGGGGGGGTGCTCCTACAATGAGCAGTTCTTC.

The J gene is TRBJ2-7, the V gene TRBV27; 10 bases are shared with TRBD1. Unmatched junction bases numbered 6, after V lost 7 bases and J lost 0 bases. The germline CDR1 and CDR2 sequences are MNHEY and SMNVEV (reference sequence). CDR3 length: 15 residues. The CDR3 protein is CASMPDRGFSYEQYF. CDR3 in DNA: TGTGCCAGCATGCCGGACAGGGGGTTCTCCTACGAGCAGTACTTC.

V and J are TRBV2 and TRBJ2-1; 12 bases fit TRBD1. CDR1 and CDR2 (germline): SNHLY, FYNNEI. The CDR3 is 13 residues long. V lost 7 bases to trimming and J lost 7 bases; unmatched junction nucleotides: 2. The CDR3 DNA follows: TGTGCCAGCAAGGGACAGGGGGCTAATGAGCAGTTCTTC. It is translated as CASKGQGANEQFF.

The rearrangement uses TRBV6-5 and TRBJ1-6; D unresolved. Trimming took off 0 bases at V and 5 bases at J, with 11 bases between the two ends. Germline CDR1 MNHEY, CDR2 SVGAGI. The CDR3 loop spans 16 amino acids. The CDR3 DNA reads TGTGCCAGCAGTTACTCGTACCTAATCAATAATTCACCCCTCCACTTT. This codes for CASSYSYLINNSPLHF.

This clone was counted a few times. The chain employs TRBV7-9 and TRBJ2-1, with 7 bases that match TRBD2. Germline CDR1 is SEHNR and CDR2 is FQNEAQ (reference sequence). CDR3 length equals 15 residues. J was trimmed by 1 base and V by 5 bases; bases with no gene match: 5. The CDR3 region has the DNA TGTGCCAGCAGCCAAGCGGGGTTATCCTACAATGAGCAGTTCTTC. This codes for CASSQAGLSYNEQFF.

The rearrangement uses TRBV24-1 and TRBJ2-7; D not certain. CDR1 is KGHDR and CDR2 is SFDVKD in the germline V gene. The CDR3 sequence is 12 residues long. Trimming stripped 6 bases from V and 2 bases from J, with 7 bases between. The CDR3 nucleotides read TGTGCCACCAGTAACCGAGCCTACGAGCAGTACTTC. Translated, it gives CATSNRAYEQYF.

This rearrangement joins TRBV7-2 to TRBJ2-3, with 12 bases aligning to TRBD2. V shed 4 bases, J shed 1 base, and the junction held 0 bases outside the gene matches. CDR1 and CDR2 from the germline V gene are SGHTA and FQGNSA. The CDR3 has 15 amino acids. The CDR3 sequence: CASSWTSGGTDTQYF. The CDR3 nucleotides read TGTGCCAGCAGCTGGACTAGCGGGGGCACAGATACGCAGTATTTT.

The chain recombines TRBV27 with TRBJ2-5; 7 bases are a match to TRBD2. The junction had 13 bases not matched to a gene; V was cut back by 5 bases and J by 10 bases. The germline V gene has CDR1 MNHEY and CDR2 SMNVEV (reference sequence). This CDR3 has 14 amino acids. This chain's CDR3 is CASSTGTTRGDQYF. The CDR3 DNA reads TGTGCCAGCAGTACTGGGACTACCCGAGGGGACCAGTACTTC.

The V call is TRBV7-2, the J call TRBJ1-6; TRBD1 agrees at 7 bases. The CDR3 is 15 residues long. Trimming cost V 4 bases and J 6 bases; bases outside gene matches: 6. Germline lookup yields CDR1 SGHTA and CDR2 FQGNSA. The CDR3 sequence is CASSSQGSTNSPLHF. The CDR3 nucleotides read TGTGCCAGCAGCTCACAGGGGAGCACTAATTCACCCCTCCACTTT.

The genes are TRBV6-5 and TRBJ1-6; 7 nucleotides match TRBD1. The J segment lost 10 bases and the V segment lost 6 bases, leaving 12 bases of the junction unmatched. CDR3 length equals 15 residues. The germline CDR1 and CDR2 sequences are MNHEY and SVGAGI. CDR3 protein: CASSQKGGISSPLHF. The CDR3 coding sequence is TGTGCCAGCAGCCAAAAAGGGGGCATCAGCTCACCCCTCCACTTT.

The chain recombines TRBV9 with TRBJ1-6; D remains ambiguous. Germline V gives CDR1 SGDLS, CDR2 YYNGEE. Trimming took off 0 bases at V and 6 bases at J, with 10 bases between the two ends. The CDR3 sequence is 15 residues long. CDR3 DNA sequence: TGTGCCAGCAGCGTAGCGTCTGGCCCTAATTCACCCCTCCACTTT. Its protein product is CASSVASGPNSPLHF.